Listed below are T cell receptor beta chains from one sample, sequenced in a study of a mutant IDH1 vaccine in newly diagnosed glioma. Only in-frame clones appear in the TCRdb table, and some are missing; sequencing was by immunoSEQ multiplex PCR. The sample lists some 56,000 clones; about 91% were seen once. Sample: PBMCs, taken from a glioma patient treated with radiotherapy, temozolomide or both. The origin of the receptors is a man between 50 and 59 years old with glioma. CDR3s include the opening cysteine and the closing phenylalanine or tryptophan. The order of the fields is CDR3 protein, CDR3 DNA, V gene, clone size, D gene, J gene. The D gene is left open where the match is weak. The size entry is marked missing in some rows and otherwise reads once, few, many or a size class.

CDR3aa: CASSLNNPGASYEQYF; CDR3nt: TGTGCCAGCAGCTTAAACAACCCCGGAGCCTCCTACGAGCAGTACTTC; v_gene: TRBV11-2; abundance: .; d_gene: .; j_gene: TRBJ2-7
CDR3aa: CASSYLGFDYGYTF; CDR3nt: TGTGCCAGCAGTTATTTGGGTTTCGACTATGGCTACACCTTC; v_gene: TRBV6-5; abundance: .; d_gene: .; j_gene: TRBJ1-2
CDR3aa: CASSLVGTSGRAGFGEQYF; CDR3nt: TGTGCCAGCAGCTTGGTAGGGACTAGCGGGAGGGCCGGCTTCGGCGAGCAGTACTTC; v_gene: TRBV5-6; abundance: .; d_gene: TRBD2; j_gene: TRBJ2-7
CDR3aa: CASRTDNTGELFF; CDR3nt: TGTGCCAGCAGGACAGATAACACCGGGGAGCTGTTTTTT; v_gene: TRBV9; abundance: .; d_gene: .; j_gene: TRBJ2-2
CDR3aa: CASSTRQGAGTEAFF; CDR3nt: TGTGCCAGTAGTACGAGACAGGGGGCCGGCACTGAAGCTTTCTTT; v_gene: TRBV19; abundance: .; d_gene: TRBD1; j_gene: TRBJ1-1
CDR3aa: CASSIVAGTGNTIYF; CDR3nt: TGTGCCAGTAGTATTGTGGCAGGGACTGGAAACACCATATATTTT; v_gene: TRBV19; abundance: .; d_gene: .; j_gene: TRBJ1-3
CDR3aa: CASSLGDRVQPQHF; CDR3nt: TGTGCCAGCAGCTTGGGTGATCGGGTTCAGCCCCAGCATTTT; v_gene: TRBV7-2; abundance: .; d_gene: .; j_gene: TRBJ1-5
CDR3aa: CASSNRDREYF; CDR3nt: TGTGCCAGCAGCAACCGGGACAGAGAGTACTTC; v_gene: TRBV7-8; abundance: once; d_gene: TRBD1; j_gene: TRBJ2-5
CDR3aa: CASSGQGDSPLHF; CDR3nt: TGTGCCAGCAGCGGACAGGGTGATTCACCCCTCCACTTT; v_gene: TRBV7-9; abundance: .; d_gene: TRBD1; j_gene: TRBJ1-6
CDR3aa: CASKSRTSVAADTQYF; CDR3nt: TGTGCCAGCAAATCCCGGACTAGCGTAGCAGCAGATACGCAGTATTTT; v_gene: TRBV2; abundance: .; d_gene: TRBD2; j_gene: TRBJ2-3